Presented here are 11 T cell receptor beta chains from one specimen sequenced in a study of CD8+CD57+ T cells in acquired aplastic anemia. Researchers used genomic DNA as the template to profile TCR beta VDJ and CDR3. Each CDR3 protein gets one entry after TCRdb re-called the reads with MiXCR. In the table there are some 170,000 distinct CDR3 sequences, around 45% of which are singletons. The sequenced sample consisted of sorted CD4+, CD8+, or CD8+CD57+ T cells (not recorded which) from PBMCs. Receptors originate from a human donor in good health.

The chain joins TRBV29-1 to TRBJ2-7, with TRBD1 matching over 7 bases. Trimming took 6 bases from V and 6 from J; bases not matched to a gene: 5. Germline V gene sequence: CDR1 SQVTM, CDR2 ANQGSEA. The CDR3 loop spans 11 amino acids. The CDR3 loop is CSVVDRTEQYF. The CDR3 DNA reads as TGCAGCGTGGTGGACAGGACCGAGCAGTACTTC.

This clonotype showed up many times. The rearrangement joins TRBV6-1 to TRBJ1-5; TRBD1 agrees at 8 bases. The CDR3 has 15 residues. Germline values: CDR1 MNHNS, CDR2 SASEGT. The ends lost 6 bases at V and 0 bases at J; junction bases unmatched: 4. In nucleotides, the CDR3 is TGTGCCAGCAGACCAACAGGGGGTAGCAATCAGCCCCAGCATTTT. Amino acid sequence: CASRPTGGSNQPQHF.

V is TRBV20-1 and J is TRBJ2-7, with TRBD2 identical over 11 bases. Trimming cost V 3 bases and J 3 bases; bases outside gene matches: 7. This CDR3 contains 15 residues. CDR1 is DFQATT, CDR2 SNEGSKA, per germline (reference sequence). The chain's CDR3 is CSASHSGGAFYEQYF. In nucleotides, the CDR3 is TGCAGTGCTAGCCATAGCGGGGGGGCATTCTACGAGCAGTACTTC.

On this clonotype: The junction departs from germline at one end; a sequencing error may be responsible. The V and J genes are TRBV19 and TRBJ2-7; D unclear. Germline V gives CDR1 LNHDA, CDR2 SQIVND (reference sequence). CDR3 length: 15 amino acids. CDR3 nucleotides: TGTGCCAGTGGTATAATGGGCGGCCCATCCTACGAGCAGTACTTC. Its protein is CASGIMGGPSYEQYF.

This chain's CDR3 is CASSPRTGRVTEAFF. In nucleotides, the CDR3 is TGTGCCAGTAGTCCCCGGACGGGGAGGGTCACTGAAGCTTTCTTT. The rearrangement links TRBV19 to TRBJ1-1, with unresolved D. This CDR3 is 15 amino acids long. Germline lookup yields CDR1 LNHDA and CDR2 SQIVND (reference sequence). Trimming cost V 5 bases and J 4 bases, with 17 bases left between them.

This clonotype has at least ten counts. V gene TRBV3-1 combines with J gene TRBJ2-5; D may be TRBD2 (6 bases). The CDR3 consists of 16 residues. Germline V gene sequence: CDR1 LGHDT, CDR2 YNNKEL (reference sequence). V lost 0 bases and J lost 11, with 22 bases in between. The CDR3 reads CASSQDLIRTAGRQYF. Written as DNA, the CDR3 is TGTGCCAGCAGCCAAGATCTTATACGAACGGCGGGGCGGCAGTACTTC.

This clonotype came up many times. The gene calls are TRBV2 and TRBJ1-1; D ambiguous. V lost 4 bases, J lost 2 bases, and 11 bases lay in between. The germline V gene has CDR1 SNHLY and CDR2 FYNNEI. The CDR3 is 14 amino acids. The CDR3: CASSGQTKNTEAFF. DNA of the CDR3: TGTGCCAGCAGTGGTCAGACAAAAAACACTGAAGCTTTCTTT.

The chain has TRBV25-1 and TRBJ1-1, with 7 bases identical to TRBD1. The CDR3 length is 15 residues. V was clipped by 6 bases and J by 1 base; unmatched bases: 8. Germline V lookup: CDR1 MGHDK, CDR2 SYGVNS. CDR3 loop: CASRTAGGGNTEAFF. The CDR3 DNA reads TGTGCCAGCAGGACCGCAGGGGGGGGGAACACTGAAGCTTTCTTT.

This clonotype was seen repeatedly, ten times or more. This rearrangement joins TRBV2 to TRBJ2-7; a possible D gene is TRBD2 (5 bases). This CDR3 has 13 residues. Looked up from germline, CDR1 is SNHLY and CDR2 is FYNNEI. V was trimmed by 6 bases and J by 2 bases, leaving 11 bases between them. This CDR3 reads CASRGPGTYEQYF. The CDR3 nucleotides are TGTGCCAGCAGAGGACCGGGGACCTACGAGCAGTACTTC.

The chain is built from TRBV25-1 and TRBJ1-6; D perhaps matches TRBD1 (5 bases). The CDR3 is 14 residues long. The V and J ends lost 8 bases and 8 bases respectively, with 16 bases between them. CDR1 is MGHDK, CDR2 SYGVNS, per germline. DNA of the CDR3: TGTGCCAGCGCCTCGGCAGGGAGAGATTCACCCCTCCACTTT. It is translated as CASASAGRDSPLHF.

This clonotype was detected many times. The chain joins TRBV5-1 to TRBJ2-3; perhaps TRBD2 as D (5 bases). Germline V gives CDR1 SGHRS, CDR2 YFSETQ. V was clipped by 4 bases and J by 2 bases, with 14 bases between them. This CDR3 is built from 15 residues. In DNA, the CDR3 is TGCGCCAGCAGCCCGGGCCCAGCGGCCACAGATACGCAGTATTTT. As protein: CASSPGPAATDTQYF.